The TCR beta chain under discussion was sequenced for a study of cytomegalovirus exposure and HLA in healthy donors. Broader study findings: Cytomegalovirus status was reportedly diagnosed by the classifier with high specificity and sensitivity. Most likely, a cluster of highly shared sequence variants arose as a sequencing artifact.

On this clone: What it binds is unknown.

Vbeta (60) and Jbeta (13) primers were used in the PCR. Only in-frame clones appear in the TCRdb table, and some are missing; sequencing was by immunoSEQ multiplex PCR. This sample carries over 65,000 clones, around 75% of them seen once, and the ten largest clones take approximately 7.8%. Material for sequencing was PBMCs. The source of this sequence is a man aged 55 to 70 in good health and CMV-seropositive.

This CDR3 is CASSLGSLVAGEETQYF. CDR3 nucleotides: TGTGCCAGCAGCTTAGGCTCCTTAGTAGCGGGGGAAGAGACCCAGTACTTC. This chain links TRBV5-4 with TRBJ2-5; 9 nucleotides align to TRBD2. The CDR3 is made up of 17 amino acids. V shed 2 bases and J 3 bases; nucleotides not matched to a gene: 11. CDR1 and CDR2 from the germline V gene are SGHNT and YYREEE (reference sequence).